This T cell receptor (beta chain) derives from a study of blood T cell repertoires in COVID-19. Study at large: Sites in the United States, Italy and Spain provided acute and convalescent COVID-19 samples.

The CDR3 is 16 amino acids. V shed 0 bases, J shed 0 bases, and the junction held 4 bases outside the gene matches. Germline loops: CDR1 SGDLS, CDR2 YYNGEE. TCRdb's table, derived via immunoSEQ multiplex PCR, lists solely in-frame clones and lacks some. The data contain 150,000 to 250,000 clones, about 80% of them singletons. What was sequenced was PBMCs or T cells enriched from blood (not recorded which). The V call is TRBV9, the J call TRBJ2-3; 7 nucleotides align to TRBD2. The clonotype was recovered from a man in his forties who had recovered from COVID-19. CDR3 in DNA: TGTGCCAGCAGCGTAGAGGGCGGGGGTAGCACAGATACGCAGTATTTT. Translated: CASSVEGGGSTDTQYF.